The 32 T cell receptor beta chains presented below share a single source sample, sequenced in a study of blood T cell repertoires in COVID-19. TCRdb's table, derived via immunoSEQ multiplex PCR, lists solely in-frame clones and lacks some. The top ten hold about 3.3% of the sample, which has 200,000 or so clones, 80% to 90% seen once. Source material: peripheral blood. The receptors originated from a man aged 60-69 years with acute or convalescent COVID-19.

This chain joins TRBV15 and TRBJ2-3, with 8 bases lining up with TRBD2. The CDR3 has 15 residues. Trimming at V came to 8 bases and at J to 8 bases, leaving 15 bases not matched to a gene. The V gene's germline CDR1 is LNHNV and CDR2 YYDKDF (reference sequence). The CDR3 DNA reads TGTGCCACCGCCCTAGCGGGCTCCTTCCTGGGTACGCAGTATTTT. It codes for CATALAGSFLGTQYF.

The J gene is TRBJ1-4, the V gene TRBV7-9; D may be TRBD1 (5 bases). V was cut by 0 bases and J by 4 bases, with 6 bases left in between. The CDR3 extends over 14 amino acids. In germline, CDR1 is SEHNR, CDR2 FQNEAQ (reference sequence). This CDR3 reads CASSLATDNEKLFF. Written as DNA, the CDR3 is TGTGCCAGCAGCTTAGCGACAGATAATGAAAAACTGTTTTTT.

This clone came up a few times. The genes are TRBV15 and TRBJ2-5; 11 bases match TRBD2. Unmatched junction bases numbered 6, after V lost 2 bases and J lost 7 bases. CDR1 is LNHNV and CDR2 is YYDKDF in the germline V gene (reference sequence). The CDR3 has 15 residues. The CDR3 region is CATSRPGLAARTQYF. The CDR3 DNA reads TGTGCCACCAGCAGACCGGGACTAGCGGCCCGGACCCAGTACTTC.

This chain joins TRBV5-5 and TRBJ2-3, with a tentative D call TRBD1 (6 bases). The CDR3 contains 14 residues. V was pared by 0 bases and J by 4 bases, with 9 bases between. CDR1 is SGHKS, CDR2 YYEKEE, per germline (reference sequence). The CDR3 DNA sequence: TGTGCCAGCAGCTTGGGGGGGCTTGCAGATACGCAGTATTTT. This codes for CASSLGGLADTQYF. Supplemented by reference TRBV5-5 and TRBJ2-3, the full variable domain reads DAGVTQSPTHLIKTRGQQVTLRCSPISGHKSVSWYQQVLGQGPQFIFQYYEKEERGRGNFPDRFSARQFPNYSSELNVNALLLGDSALYLCASSLGGLADTQYFGPGTRLTVL.

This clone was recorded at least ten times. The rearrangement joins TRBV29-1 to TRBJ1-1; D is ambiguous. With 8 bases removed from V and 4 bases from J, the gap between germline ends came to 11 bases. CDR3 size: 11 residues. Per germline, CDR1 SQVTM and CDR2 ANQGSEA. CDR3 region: CSTSPGTEAFF. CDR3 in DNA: TGCAGCACCAGCCCAGGCACTGAAGCTTTCTTT.

In nucleotides, the CDR3 is TGTGCCAGCTCACCCGCTTCAAGGGGCGGGATTAACGAGCAGTACTTC. This gives the protein CASSPASRGGINEQYF. The chain links TRBV18 to TRBJ2-7; D is possibly TRBD2 (6 bases). Germline lookup yields CDR1 KGHSH and CDR2 LQKENI. V was cut by 3 bases and J by 5 bases, with 20 bases left in between. This CDR3 contains 16 residues.

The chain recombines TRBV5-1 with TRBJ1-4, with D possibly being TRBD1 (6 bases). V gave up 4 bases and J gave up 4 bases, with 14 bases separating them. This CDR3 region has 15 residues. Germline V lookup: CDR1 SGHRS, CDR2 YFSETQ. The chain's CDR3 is CASSGGRGGNEKLFF. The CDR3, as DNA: TGCGCCAGCAGCGGGGGCAGGGGCGGTAATGAAAAACTGTTTTTT.

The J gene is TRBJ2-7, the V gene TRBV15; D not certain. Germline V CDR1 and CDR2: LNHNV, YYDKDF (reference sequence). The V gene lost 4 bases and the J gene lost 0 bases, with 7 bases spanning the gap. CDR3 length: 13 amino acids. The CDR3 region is CATSNSISYEQYF. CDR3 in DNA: TGTGCCACCAGCAACTCAATCTCCTACGAGCAGTACTTC.

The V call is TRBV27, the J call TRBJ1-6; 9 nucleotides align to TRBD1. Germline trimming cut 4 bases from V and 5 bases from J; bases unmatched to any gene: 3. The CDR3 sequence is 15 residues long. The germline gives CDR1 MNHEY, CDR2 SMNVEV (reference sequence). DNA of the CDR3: TGTGCCAGCAGTTCCCGACAGGGGGATAATTCACCCCTCCACTTT. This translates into CASSSRQGDNSPLHF.

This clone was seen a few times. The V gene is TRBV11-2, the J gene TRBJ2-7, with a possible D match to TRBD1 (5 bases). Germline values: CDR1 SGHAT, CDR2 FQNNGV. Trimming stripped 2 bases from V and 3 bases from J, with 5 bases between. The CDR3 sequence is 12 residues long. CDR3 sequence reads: CASSLQGYEQYF. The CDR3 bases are TGTGCCAGCAGCTTACAGGGCTACGAGCAGTACTTC.

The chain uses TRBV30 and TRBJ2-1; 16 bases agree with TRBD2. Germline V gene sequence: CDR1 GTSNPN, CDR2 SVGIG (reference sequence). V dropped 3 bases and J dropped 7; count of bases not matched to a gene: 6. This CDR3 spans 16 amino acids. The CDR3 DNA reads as TGTGCCTGGAGGGGGGGACTAGCGGGAGGGTGGAATGAGCAGTTCTTC. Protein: CAWRGGLAGGWNEQFF.

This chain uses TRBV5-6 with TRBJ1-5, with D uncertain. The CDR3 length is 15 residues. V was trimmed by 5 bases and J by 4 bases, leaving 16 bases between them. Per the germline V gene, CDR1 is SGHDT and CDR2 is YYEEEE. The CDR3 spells CASSSSAGLNQPQHF. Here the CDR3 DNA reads TGTGCCAGCAGTTCATCCGCAGGACTAAATCAGCCCCAGCATTTT.

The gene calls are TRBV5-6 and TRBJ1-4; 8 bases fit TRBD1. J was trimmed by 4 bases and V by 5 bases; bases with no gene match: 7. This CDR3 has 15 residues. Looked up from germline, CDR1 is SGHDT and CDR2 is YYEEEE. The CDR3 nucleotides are TGTGCCAGCAGAATTACCGGGACAGGTAATGAAAAACTGTTTTTT. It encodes CASRITGTGNEKLFF.

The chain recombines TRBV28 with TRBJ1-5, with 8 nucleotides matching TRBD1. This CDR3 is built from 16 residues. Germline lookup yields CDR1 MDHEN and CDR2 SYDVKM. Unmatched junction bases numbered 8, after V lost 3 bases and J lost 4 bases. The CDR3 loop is CASSFIQGGKNQPQHF. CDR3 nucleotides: TGTGCCAGCAGTTTCATACAGGGGGGTAAGAATCAGCCCCAGCATTTT.

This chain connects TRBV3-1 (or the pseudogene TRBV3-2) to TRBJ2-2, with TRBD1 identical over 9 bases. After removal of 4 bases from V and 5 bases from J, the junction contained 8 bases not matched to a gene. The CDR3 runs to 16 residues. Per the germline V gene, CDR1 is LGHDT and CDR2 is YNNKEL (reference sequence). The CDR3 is CASSPLGTGWTGELFF. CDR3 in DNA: TGTGCCAGCAGCCCCCTGGGGACAGGGTGGACCGGGGAGCTGTTTTTT.

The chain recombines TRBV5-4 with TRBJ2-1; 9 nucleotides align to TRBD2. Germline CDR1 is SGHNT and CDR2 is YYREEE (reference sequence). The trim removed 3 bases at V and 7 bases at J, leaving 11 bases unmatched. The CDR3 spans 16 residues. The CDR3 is CASSSPSGARVNEQFF. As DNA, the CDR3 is TGTGCCAGCAGCTCACCTAGCGGGGCGAGGGTGAATGAGCAGTTCTTC. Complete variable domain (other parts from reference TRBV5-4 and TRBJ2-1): ETGVTQSPTHLIKTRGQQVTLRCSSQSGHNTVSWYQQALGQGPQFIFQYYREEENGRGNFPPRFSGLQFPNYSSELNVNALELDDSALYLCASSSPSGARVNEQFFGPGTRLTVL.

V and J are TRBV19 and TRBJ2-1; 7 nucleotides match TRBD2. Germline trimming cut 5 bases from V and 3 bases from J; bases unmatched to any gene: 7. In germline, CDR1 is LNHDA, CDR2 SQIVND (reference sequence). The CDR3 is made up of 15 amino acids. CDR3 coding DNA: TGTGCCAGTAGTCCCGTGGCGGGGGACTACAATGAGCAGTTCTTC. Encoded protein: CASSPVAGDYNEQFF.

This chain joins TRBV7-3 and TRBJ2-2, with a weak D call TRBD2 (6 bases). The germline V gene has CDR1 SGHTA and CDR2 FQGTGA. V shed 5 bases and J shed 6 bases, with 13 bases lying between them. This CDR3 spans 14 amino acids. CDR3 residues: CASSPRGAPGELFF. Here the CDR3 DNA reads TGTGCCAGCAGCCCGCGGGGTGCCCCCGGGGAGCTGTTTTTT.

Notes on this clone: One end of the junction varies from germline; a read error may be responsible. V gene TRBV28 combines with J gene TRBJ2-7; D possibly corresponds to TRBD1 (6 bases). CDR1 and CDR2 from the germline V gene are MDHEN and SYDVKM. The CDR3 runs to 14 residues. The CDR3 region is CASSFHRDSSEQYF. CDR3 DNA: TGTGCCAGCAGTTTTCACAGGGATTCCTCCGAGCAGTACTTC.

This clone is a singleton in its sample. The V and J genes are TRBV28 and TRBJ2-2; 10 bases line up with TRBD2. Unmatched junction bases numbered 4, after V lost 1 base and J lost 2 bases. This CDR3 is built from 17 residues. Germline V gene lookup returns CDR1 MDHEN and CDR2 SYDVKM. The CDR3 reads CASSLFGLAENTGELFF. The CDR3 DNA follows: TGTGCCAGCAGTTTATTTGGACTAGCGGAAAACACCGGGGAGCTGTTTTTT. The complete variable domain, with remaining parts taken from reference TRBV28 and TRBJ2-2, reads DVKVTQSSRYLVKRTGEKVFLECVQDMDHENMFWYRQDPGLGLRLIYFSYDVKMKEKGDIPEGYSVSREKKERFSLILESASTNQTSMYLCASSLFGLAENTGELFFGEGSRLTVL.

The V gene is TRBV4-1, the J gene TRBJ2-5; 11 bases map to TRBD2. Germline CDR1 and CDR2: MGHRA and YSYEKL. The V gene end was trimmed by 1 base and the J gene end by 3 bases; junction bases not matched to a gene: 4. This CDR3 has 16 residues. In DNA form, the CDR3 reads TGCGCCAGCAGCCAAGCGGGGACTAGCGGAAAAGAGACCCAGTACTTC. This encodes CASSQAGTSGKETQYF.

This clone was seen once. Here the CDR3 DNA reads TGTGCCAGCAGTGAGTCAGTTAATCAGCCCCAGCATTTT. It encodes CASSESVNQPQHF. This sequence joins TRBV6-1 and TRBJ1-5; D is ambiguous. Germline CDR1 and CDR2: MNHNS and SASEGT. The CDR3 loop spans 13 amino acids. The ends were cut back, 3 bases at V and 4 bases at J, with 7 bases in the middle.

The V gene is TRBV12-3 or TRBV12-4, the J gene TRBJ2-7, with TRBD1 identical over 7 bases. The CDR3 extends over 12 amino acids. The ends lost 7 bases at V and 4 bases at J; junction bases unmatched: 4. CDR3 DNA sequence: TGTGCCAGCACTCAACAGGGGTACGAGCAGTACTTC. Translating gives CASTQQGYEQYF.

This chain's CDR3 is CASSPWTGNSPLHF. The CDR3 DNA reads TGTGCCAGCAGCCCCTGGACAGGGAATTCACCCCTCCACTTT. The V gene is TRBV11-2, the J gene TRBJ1-6; 8 bases are a match to TRBD1. CDR1 is SGHAT, CDR2 FQNNGV, per germline. The V segment lost 5 bases and the J segment 7 bases; nucleotides outside the gene matches: 4. The CDR3 sequence is 14 residues long.

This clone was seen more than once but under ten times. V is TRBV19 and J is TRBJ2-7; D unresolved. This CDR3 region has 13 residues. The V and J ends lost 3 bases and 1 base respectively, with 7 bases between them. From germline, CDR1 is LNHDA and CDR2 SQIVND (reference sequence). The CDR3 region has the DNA TGTGCCAGTAGTATGGCGGAATCCTACGAGCAGTACTTC. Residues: CASSMAESYEQYF.

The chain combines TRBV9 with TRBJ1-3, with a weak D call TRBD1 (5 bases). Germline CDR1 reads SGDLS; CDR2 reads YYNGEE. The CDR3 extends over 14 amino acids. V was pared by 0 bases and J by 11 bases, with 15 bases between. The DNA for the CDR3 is TGTGCCAGCAGCGTAGAACAGGTCAGCTCTCCCATATATTTT. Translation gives CASSVEQVSSPIYF.

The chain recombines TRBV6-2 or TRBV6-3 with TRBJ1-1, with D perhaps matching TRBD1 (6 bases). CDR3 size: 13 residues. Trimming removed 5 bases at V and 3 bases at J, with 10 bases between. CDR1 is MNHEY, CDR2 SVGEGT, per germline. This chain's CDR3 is CASSRQVHTEAFF. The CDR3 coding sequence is TGTGCCAGCAGTCGACAGGTTCACACTGAAGCTTTCTTT.

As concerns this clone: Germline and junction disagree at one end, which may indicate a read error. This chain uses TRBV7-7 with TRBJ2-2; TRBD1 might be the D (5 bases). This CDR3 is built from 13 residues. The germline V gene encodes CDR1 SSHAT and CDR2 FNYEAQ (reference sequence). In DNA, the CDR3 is TGTGCTAGCACTCAGGGTAACACCGGGGAGCTGTTTTTT. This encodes CASTQGNTGELFF.

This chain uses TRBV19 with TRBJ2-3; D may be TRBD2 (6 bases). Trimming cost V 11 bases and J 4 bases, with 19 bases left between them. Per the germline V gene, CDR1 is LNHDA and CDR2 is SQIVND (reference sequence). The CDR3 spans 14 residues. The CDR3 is CAVSRREFPDTQYF. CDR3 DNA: TGTGCCGTATCTAGGAGGGAGTTCCCAGATACGCAGTATTTT.

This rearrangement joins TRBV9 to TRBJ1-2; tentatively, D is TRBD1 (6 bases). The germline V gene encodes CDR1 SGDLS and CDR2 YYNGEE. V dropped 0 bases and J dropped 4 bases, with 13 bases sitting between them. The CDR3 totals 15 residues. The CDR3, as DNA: TGTGCCAGCAGCGTAGGCAACAGGGAGTCCTATGGCTACACCTTC. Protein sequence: CASSVGNRESYGYTF.

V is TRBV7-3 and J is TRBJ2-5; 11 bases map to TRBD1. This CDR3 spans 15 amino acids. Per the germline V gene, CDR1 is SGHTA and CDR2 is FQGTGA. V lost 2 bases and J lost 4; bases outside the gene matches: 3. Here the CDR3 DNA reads TGTGCCAGCAGCTTATCGGGACAGGGGGGAGAGACCCAGTACTTC. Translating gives CASSLSGQGGETQYF. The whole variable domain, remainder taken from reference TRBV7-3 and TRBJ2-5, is GAGVSQTPSNKVTEKGKYVELRCDPISGHTALYWYRQSLGQGPEFLIYFQGTGAADDSGLPNDRFFAVRPEGSVSTLKIQRTERGDSAVYLCASSLSGQGGETQYFGPGTRLLVL.

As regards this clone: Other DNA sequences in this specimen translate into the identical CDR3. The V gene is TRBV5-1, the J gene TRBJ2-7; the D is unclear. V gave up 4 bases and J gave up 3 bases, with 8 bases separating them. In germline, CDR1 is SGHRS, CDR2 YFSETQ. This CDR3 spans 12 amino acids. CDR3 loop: CASSLEHYEQYF. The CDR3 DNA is TGCGCCAGCAGCCTGGAGCACTACGAGCAGTACTTC.